This TCR beta chain originates from a study of T cell responses to AZD1222 COVID-19 vaccine. Findings and caveats of the study: Repertoire collection took place solely once the T cell response had peaked. White British people made up most donors, females outnumbered males, and clonal diversity was possibly underestimated.

This table comes from immunoSEQ multiplex PCR, and its TCRdb copy is limited to in-frame clones, with some not included. The sample has 95,000 to 150,000 clones; approximately 88% are singletons. As concerns this clone: Its antigen is not known.

Trimming took off 5 bases at V and 1 base at J, with 17 bases between the two ends. CDR3 length: 16 amino acids. Germline CDR1 is SGHVS and CDR2 is FQNEAQ. This chain uses TRBV7-8 with TRBJ1-2; D might be TRBD1 (6 bases). The clonotype was recovered from an adult in good health. The specimen was peripheral blood, collected on day 0 of AZD1222 vaccination. CDR3 amino acids: CASSQITRTVNYGYTF. CDR3 DNA sequence: TGTGCCAGCAGCCAAATTACCCGGACAGTTAACTATGGCTACACCTTC.